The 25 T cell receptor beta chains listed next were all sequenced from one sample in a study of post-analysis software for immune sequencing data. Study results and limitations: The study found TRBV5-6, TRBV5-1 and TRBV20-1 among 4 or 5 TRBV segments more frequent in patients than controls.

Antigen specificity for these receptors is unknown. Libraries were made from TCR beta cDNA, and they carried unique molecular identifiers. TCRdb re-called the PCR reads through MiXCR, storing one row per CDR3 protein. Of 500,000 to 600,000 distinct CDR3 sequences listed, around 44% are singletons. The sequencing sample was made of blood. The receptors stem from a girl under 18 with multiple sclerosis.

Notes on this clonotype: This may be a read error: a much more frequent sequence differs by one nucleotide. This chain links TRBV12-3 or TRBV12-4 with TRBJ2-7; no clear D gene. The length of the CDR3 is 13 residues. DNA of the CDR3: TGTGCCGGCAGTTTGGGCGAGTCCTACGAGCAGTACTTC. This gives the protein CAGSLGESYEQYF.

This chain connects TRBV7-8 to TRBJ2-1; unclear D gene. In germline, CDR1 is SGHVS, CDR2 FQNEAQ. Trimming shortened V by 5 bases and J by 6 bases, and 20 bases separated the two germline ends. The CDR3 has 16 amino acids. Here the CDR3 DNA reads TGTGCCAGCAGCCTCCTCTTCTGGGAAGGGTCCAATGAGCAGTTCTTC. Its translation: CASSLLFWEGSNEQFF.

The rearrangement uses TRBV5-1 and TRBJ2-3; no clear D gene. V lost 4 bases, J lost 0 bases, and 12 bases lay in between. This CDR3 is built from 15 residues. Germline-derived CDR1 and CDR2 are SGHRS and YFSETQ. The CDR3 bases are TGCGCCAGCAGCGGGTTGTGGTCAAGCACAGATACGCAGTATTTT. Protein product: CASSGLWSSTDTQYF.

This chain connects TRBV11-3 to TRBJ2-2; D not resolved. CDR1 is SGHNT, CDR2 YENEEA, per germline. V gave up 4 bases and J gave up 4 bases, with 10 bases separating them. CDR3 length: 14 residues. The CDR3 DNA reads TGTGCCAGCAGCTCGATTGGCGGCACCGGGGAGCTGTTTTTT. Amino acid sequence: CASSSIGGTGELFF.

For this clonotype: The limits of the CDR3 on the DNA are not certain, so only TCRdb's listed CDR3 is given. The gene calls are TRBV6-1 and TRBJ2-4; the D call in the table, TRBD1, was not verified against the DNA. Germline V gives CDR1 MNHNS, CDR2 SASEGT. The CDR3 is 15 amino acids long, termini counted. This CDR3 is CASLWWGQGARERYF.

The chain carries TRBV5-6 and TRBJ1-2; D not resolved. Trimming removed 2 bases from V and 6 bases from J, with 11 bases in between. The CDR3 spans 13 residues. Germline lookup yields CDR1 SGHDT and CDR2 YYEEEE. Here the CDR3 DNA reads TGTGCCAGCAGCTTAGGGAATCCTAATGGCTACACCTTC. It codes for CASSLGNPNGYTF.

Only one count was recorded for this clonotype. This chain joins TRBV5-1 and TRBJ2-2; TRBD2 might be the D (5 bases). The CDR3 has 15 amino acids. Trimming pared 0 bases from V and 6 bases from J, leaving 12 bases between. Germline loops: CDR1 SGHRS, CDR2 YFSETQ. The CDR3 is CASSLERGLPGELFF. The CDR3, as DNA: TGCGCCAGCAGCTTGGAACGAGGACTTCCCGGGGAGCTGTTTTTT.

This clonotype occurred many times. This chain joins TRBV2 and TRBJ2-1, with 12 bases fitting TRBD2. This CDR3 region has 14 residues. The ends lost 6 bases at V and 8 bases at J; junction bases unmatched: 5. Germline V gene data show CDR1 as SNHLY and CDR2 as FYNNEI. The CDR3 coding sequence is TGTGCCAGCAGATCTAGCGGGAGGGTTTATGAGCAGTTCTTC. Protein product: CASRSSGRVYEQFF.

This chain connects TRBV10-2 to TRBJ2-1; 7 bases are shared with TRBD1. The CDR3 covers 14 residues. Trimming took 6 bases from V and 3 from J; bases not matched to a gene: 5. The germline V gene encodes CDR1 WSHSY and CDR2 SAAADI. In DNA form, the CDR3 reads TGCGCCAGCAGCCCGGGACAGCTCTACAATGAGCAGTTCTTC. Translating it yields CASSPGQLYNEQFF.

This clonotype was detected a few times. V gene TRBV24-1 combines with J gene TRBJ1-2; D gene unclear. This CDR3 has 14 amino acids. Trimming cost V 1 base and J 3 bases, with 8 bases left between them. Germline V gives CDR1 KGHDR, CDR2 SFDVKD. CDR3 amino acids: CATSDFTSDYGYTF. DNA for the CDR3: TGTGCCACCAGTGATTTTACCTCCGACTATGGCTACACCTTC.

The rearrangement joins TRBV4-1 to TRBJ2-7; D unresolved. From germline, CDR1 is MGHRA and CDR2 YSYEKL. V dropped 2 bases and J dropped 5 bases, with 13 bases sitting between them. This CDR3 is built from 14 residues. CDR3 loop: CASSQTFTQNEQYF. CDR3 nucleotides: TGCGCCAGCAGCCAAACCTTTACACAGAACGAGCAGTACTTC.

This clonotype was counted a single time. The DNA for the CDR3 is TGTGCCATCAGTGAGCGACGCCCTACCTCTGGGGCCAACGTCCTGACTTTC. This encodes CAISERRPTSGANVLTF. The chain combines TRBV10-3 with TRBJ2-6; D is uncertain. Germline CDR1 reads ENHRY; CDR2 reads SYGVKD. The CDR3 contains 17 residues. Deletions cut 2 bases from V and 0 bases from J, with 11 bases between.

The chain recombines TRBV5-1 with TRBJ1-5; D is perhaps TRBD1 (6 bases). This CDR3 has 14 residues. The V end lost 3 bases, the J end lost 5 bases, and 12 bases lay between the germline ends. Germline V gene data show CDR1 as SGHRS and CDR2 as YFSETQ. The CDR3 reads CASSWGAGDQPQHF. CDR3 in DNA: TGCGCCAGCAGCTGGGGAGCAGGGGATCAGCCCCAGCATTTT.

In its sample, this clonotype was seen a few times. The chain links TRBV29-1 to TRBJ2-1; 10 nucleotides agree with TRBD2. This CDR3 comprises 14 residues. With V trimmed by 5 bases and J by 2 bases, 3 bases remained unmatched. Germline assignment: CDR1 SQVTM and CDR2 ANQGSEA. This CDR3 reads CSVSGTSAYNEQFF. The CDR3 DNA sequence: TGCAGCGTTTCCGGGACTAGCGCCTACAATGAGCAGTTCTTC.

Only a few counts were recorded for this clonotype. The CDR3 protein is CSVVTVNTEAFF. The CDR3 nucleotides are TGCAGCGTTGTCACCGTGAACACTGAAGCTTTCTTT. The V call is TRBV29-1, the J call TRBJ1-1; D is unclear. Trimming took off 4 bases at V and 0 bases at J, with 6 bases between the two ends. The CDR3 sequence is 12 residues long. Germline V CDR1 and CDR2: SQVTM, ANQGSEA.

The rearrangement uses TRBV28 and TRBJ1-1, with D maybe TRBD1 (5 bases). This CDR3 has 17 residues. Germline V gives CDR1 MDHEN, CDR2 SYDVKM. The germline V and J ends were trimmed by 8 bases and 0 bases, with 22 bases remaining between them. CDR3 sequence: CASPRDTGAGMNTEAFF. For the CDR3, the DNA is TGTGCCAGCCCTCGAGACACCGGGGCGGGGATGAACACTGAAGCTTTCTTT.

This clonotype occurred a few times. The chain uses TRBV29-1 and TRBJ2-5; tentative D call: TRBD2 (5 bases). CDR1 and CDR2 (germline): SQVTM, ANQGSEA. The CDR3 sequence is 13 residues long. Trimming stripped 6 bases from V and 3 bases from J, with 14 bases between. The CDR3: CSVRGSGEETQYF. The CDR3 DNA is TGCAGCGTCCGTGGGTCCGGGGAAGAGACCCAGTACTTC.

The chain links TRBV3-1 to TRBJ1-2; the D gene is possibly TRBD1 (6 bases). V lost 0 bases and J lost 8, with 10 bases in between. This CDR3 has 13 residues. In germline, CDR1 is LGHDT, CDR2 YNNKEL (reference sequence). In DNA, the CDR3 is TGTGCCAGCAGCCAAGATCAGGGGACGGGCTACACCTTC. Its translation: CASSQDQGTGYTF.

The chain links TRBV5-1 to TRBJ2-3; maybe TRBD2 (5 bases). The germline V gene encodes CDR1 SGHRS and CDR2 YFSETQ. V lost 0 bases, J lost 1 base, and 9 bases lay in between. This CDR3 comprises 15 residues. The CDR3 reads CASSLAEGGTDTQYF. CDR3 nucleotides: TGCGCCAGCAGCTTGGCCGAGGGCGGCACAGATACGCAGTATTTT.

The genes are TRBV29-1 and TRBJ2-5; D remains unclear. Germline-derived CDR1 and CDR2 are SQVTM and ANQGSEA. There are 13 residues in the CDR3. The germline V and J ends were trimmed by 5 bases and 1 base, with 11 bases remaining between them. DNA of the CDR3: TGCAGCGTTCGGTCCAGGTTCCAAGAGACCCAGTACTTC. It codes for CSVRSRFQETQYF.

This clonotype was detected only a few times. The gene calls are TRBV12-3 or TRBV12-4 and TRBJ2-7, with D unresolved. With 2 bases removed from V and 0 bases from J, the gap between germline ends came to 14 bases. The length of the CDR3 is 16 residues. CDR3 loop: CASSLNPGVASYEQYF. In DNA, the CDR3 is TGTGCCAGCAGTTTAAATCCTGGGGTAGCCTCCTACGAGCAGTACTTC.

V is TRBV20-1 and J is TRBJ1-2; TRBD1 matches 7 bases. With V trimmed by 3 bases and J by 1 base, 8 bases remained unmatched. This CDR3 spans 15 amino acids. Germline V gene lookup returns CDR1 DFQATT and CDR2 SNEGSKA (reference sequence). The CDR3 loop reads CSASDGDRINYGYTF. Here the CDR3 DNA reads TGCAGTGCTAGTGACGGGGACAGAATTAACTATGGCTACACCTTC.

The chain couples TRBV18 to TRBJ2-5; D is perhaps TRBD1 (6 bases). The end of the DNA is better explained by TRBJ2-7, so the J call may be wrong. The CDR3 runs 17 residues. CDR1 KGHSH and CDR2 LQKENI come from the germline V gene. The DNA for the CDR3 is TGTGCCAGCTCACCACCGGTCTCCCGGCAGGGGCACGACGAGCAGTACTTC. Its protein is CASSPPVSRQGHDEQYF.

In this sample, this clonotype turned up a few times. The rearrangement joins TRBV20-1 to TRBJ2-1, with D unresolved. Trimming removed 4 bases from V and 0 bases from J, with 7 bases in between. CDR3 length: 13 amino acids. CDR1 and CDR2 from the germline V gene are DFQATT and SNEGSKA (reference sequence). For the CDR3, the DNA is TGCAGTGCTACAGAAAGCTCCTACAATGAGCAGTTCTTC. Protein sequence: CSATESSYNEQFF.

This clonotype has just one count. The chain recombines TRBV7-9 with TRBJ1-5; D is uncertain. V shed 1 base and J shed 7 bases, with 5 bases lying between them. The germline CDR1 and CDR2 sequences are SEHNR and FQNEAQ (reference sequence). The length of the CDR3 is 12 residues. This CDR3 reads CASSLERQPQHF. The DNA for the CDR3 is TGTGCCAGCAGCTTAGAGAGGCAGCCCCAGCATTTT.